This T cell receptor (beta chain) originates from a study of T cell responses to AZD1222 COVID-19 vaccine. In the study overall: Researchers grouped second doses given at about 4 or about 12 weeks into one pool. Findings and limits, study-wide: The study reported that nearly half of spike-specific TCRs target unmutated variant regions. The donor cohort was predominantly white British with a female majority, and clonal diversity may have been underestimated.

Here immunoSEQ multiplex PCR was the method, and the copy in TCRdb shows in-frame clones only, minus some. The sample has about 100,000 clones, about nine tenths seen once. Points on this clone: The antigen is not known.

The specimen comprised peripheral blood, sampled on day 0 of AZD1222 vaccination. This clonotype originated in an adult in good health.

This CDR3 reads CASSQGTVNYGYTF. The CDR3 DNA sequence: TGTGCCAGCAGTCAAGGGACAGTTAACTATGGCTACACCTTC. The rearrangement joins TRBV6-6 to TRBJ1-2; 7 bases agree with TRBD1. The junction had 4 bases not matched to a gene; V was cut back by 5 bases and J by 1 base. This CDR3 region has 14 residues. The V gene's germline CDR1 is MNHNY and CDR2 SVGAGI (reference sequence).